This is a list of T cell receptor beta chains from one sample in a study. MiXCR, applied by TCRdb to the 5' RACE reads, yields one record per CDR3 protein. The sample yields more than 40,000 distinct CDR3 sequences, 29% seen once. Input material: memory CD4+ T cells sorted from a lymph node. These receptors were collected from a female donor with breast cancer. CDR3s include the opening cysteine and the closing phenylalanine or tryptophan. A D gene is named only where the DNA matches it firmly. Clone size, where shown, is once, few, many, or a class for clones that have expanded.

CASSYLMTGAAITYEQYF TGTGCCAGCAGCTACCTCATGACAGGGGCGGCCATTACCTACGAGCAGTACTTC TRBV7-3 18 TRBJ2-7 TRBD1 .
CASSLASGREQFF TGTGCCAGCAGCTTAGCTAGCGGGAGGGAGCAGTTCTTC TRBV7-2 13 TRBJ2-1 TRBD2 .
CASSADHTDTQYF TGTGCCAGCAGCGCAGACCATACAGATACGCAGTATTTT TRBV9 13 TRBJ2-3 . .
CASSYNGRSTDTQYF TGCGCCAGCAGCTATAACGGGAGAAGCACAGATACGCAGTATTTT TRBV5-1 15 TRBJ2-3 . .
CASSYGGPYEQYF TGTGCCAGCAGTTACGGGGGGCCCTACGAGCAGTACTTC TRBV6-2/TRBV6-3 13 TRBJ2-7 . few
CSARDSYEQFF TGCAGTGCGAGGGACAGCTATGAGCAGTTCTTC TRBV20-1 11 TRBJ2-1 TRBD1 .
CASTGFRDTEAFF TGTGCCAGCACAGGTTTTAGGGACACTGAAGCTTTCTTT TRBV5-4 13 TRBJ1-1 . .
CASSARQYEQYF TGTGCCAGCAGCGCCCGACAATACGAGCAGTACTTC TRBV7-9 12 TRBJ2-7 . .
CASSYGLGRGPIDNSPLHF TGTGCCAGCAGTTACGGGCTAGGCAGGGGGCCCATCGATAATTCACCCCTCCACTTT TRBV6-5 19 TRBJ1-6 TRBD1 .
CASSQDNTGLYEQYF TGCGCCAGCAGCCAAGATAACACGGGACTATACGAGCAGTACTTC TRBV4-1 15 TRBJ2-7 TRBD2 .
CSVEGQNDNYGYTF TGCAGCGTTGAAGGACAGAACGATAACTATGGCTACACCTTC TRBV29-1 14 TRBJ1-2 . few
CASSPRQGPRETQYF TGCGCCAGCAGCCCCCGACAGGGGCCCCGGGAGACCCAGTACTTC TRBV4-1 15 TRBJ2-5 TRBD1 .
CASSEAAGSSDEQYF TGTGCCAGCAGTGAAGCTGCGGGATCCTCTGACGAGCAGTACTTC TRBV6-5 15 TRBJ2-7 . .
CASSYMGVQPQHF TGTGCCAGCAGTTACATGGGAGTTCAGCCCCAGCATTTT TRBV6-2/TRBV6-3 13 TRBJ1-5 . .
CASSPLESSYEQYF TGTGCCAGCAGCCCCCTCGAGAGCTCCTACGAGCAGTACTTC TRBV14 14 TRBJ2-7 . .
CSANPGTGLTDTQYF TGCAGTGCAAACCCCGGGACAGGTCTCACAGATACGCAGTATTTT TRBV20-1 15 TRBJ2-3 TRBD1 .
CASRDGTAVRSPLHF TGTGCCAGCAGGGACGGGACCGCGGTTCGGTCACCCCTCCACTTT TRBV6-5 15 TRBJ1-6 . .
CASSESGRTHEQYF TGCGCCAGCAGTGAGTCGGGGAGGACACACGAGCAGTACTTC TRBV10-1 14 TRBJ2-7 . few
CASRPDRDSPLHF TGTGCCAGCAGACCCGACAGGGATTCACCCCTCCACTTT TRBV7-9 13 TRBJ1-6 TRBD1 .
CASSFGRTYEQYF TGCGCCAGCAGCTTTGGCAGGACCTACGAGCAGTACTTC TRBV5-1 13 TRBJ2-7 . few
CASSLAGTSSYEQYF TGCGCCAGCAGCTTGGCAGGGACCAGCTCCTACGAGCAGTACTTC TRBV5-1 15 TRBJ2-7 . many
CASSLEAGQGYNEQFF TGCGCCAGCAGCTTGGAGGCGGGACAGGGTTACAATGAGCAGTTCTTC TRBV5-1 16 TRBJ2-1 TRBD1 medium-sized
CTSSVWVEGTEAFF TGTACCAGCAGTGTTTGGGTTGAAGGTACGGAAGCTTTCTTT TRBV6-1 14 TRBJ1-1 . .
CASSPLGQLGGELFF TGTGCCAGCAGCCCACTGGGGCAGTTAGGCGGGGAGCTGTTTTTT TRBV5-6 15 TRBJ2-2 . few
CASNRTQTREKLFF TGTGCCAGCAACCGGACCCAAACACGGGAAAAACTGTTTTTT TRBV28 14 TRBJ1-4 . .
CASSLAGKAFF TGCGCCAGCAGCTTGGCAGGGAAAGCTTTCTTT TRBV5-1 11 TRBJ1-1 . .
CASSPRGDSNTGELFF TGTGCCAGCAGCCCACGTGGGGATTCGAACACCGGGGAGCTGTTTTTT TRBV9 16 TRBJ2-2 . few
CASSWGRGVTDTQYF TGTGCCAGCAGCTGGGGGCGGGGGGTAACAGATACGCAGTATTTT TRBV7-3 15 TRBJ2-3 TRBD2 few
CASSLMATEGQPQHF TGTGCCAGCAGTTTAATGGCCACCGAGGGTCAGCCCCAGCATTTT TRBV12-3/TRBV12-4 15 TRBJ1-5 . .
CASSESLGQGVQETQYF TGTGCCAGCAGTGAATCTTTGGGACAGGGGGTCCAAGAGACCCAGTACTTC TRBV25-1 17 TRBJ2-5 TRBD1 .
CASRSLTGAYEQYF TGTGCCAGCAGGTCCTTGACAGGGGCTTACGAGCAGTACTTC TRBV6-1 14 TRBJ2-7 TRBD1 .
CASSYSGGAEETQYF TGTGCCAGCAGTTATAGCGGGGGGGCGGAGGAGACCCAGTACTTC TRBV12-3/TRBV12-4 15 TRBJ2-5 TRBD2 few
CAISDPAGATDTQYF TGTGCCATCAGTGACCCGGCGGGAGCCACAGATACGCAGTATTTT TRBV10-3 15 TRBJ2-3 TRBD2 few
CASSFMNTEAFF TGTGCCAGCAGTTTCATGAACACTGAAGCTTTCTTT TRBV12-3/TRBV12-4 12 TRBJ1-1 . few
CASSHDAGELFF TGTGCCAGCAGTCACGACGCCGGGGAGCTGTTTTTT TRBV3-1 12 TRBJ2-2 . few
CASSLAGTNFYEQYF TGCGCCAGCAGCTTGGCTGGGACGAATTTTTACGAGCAGTACTTC TRBV5-1 15 TRBJ2-7 . .
CASSLGTTSYNEQFF TGCGCCAGCAGCTTGGGGACGACATCCTACAATGAGCAGTTCTTC TRBV5-1 15 TRBJ2-1 . .
CTSIKGQLVQELFF TGTACCAGCATAAAGGGGCAGTTAGTTCAGGAGCTGTTTTTT TRBV12-3/TRBV12-4 14 TRBJ2-2 . once
CSASRLAPPEDTQYF TGCAGTGCTAGTAGGCTAGCCCCCCCGGAAGATACGCAGTATTTT TRBV20-1 15 TRBJ2-3 . .
CSARDGTSDDTDTQYF TGCAGTGCTAGAGATGGGACTAGCGATGACACAGATACGCAGTATTTT TRBV20-1 16 TRBJ2-3 TRBD2 .